The rows below give T cell receptor beta chains drawn from one sample of a study of metastatic and nonmetastatic thyroid tumors. TCRdb reanalyzed the PCR reads via MiXCR. The sample comprises about 20,000 clones, 25% to 30% of which are singletons, and 15% rests with the top ten. The sample comprised tumor tissue. Receptors were obtained from a female donor with papillary thyroid cancer or a benign thyroid nodule (not recorded which). Some clones in this sample may be carry-over from other donors' samples. The conserved cysteine and the conserved F or W are not part of the CDR3 here. Each record gives: J gene, V gene, clone size, CDR3 protein. Clone size is not always given. Where it is, it says once, few, many or a class for expanded clones.

J gene: TRBJ2-3
V gene: TRBV19
clone size: medium-sized
CDR3 protein: ASSIDKATQY

J gene: TRBJ2-1
V gene: TRBV15
clone size: few
CDR3 protein: ATSRDLENYNEQF

J gene: TRBJ2-1
V gene: TRBV11-2
clone size: once
CDR3 protein: ASIPGTGIGNEQF

J gene: TRBJ2-1
V gene: TRBV11-2
clone size: -
CDR3 protein: ASSRLNPSSYNEQF

J gene: TRBJ2-1
V gene: TRBV6-2/TRBV6-3
clone size: medium-sized
CDR3 protein: ASSLAYGSLLYNEQF

J gene: TRBJ1-2
V gene: TRBV29-1
clone size: many
CDR3 protein: SVPRGQGGGYT

J gene: TRBJ1-6
V gene: TRBV6-1
clone size: few
CDR3 protein: ASSESHVSSPLH

J gene: TRBJ2-2
V gene: TRBV12-5
clone size: -
CDR3 protein: ASGLAAGIANTGELF

J gene: TRBJ2-1
V gene: TRBV7-3
clone size: -
CDR3 protein: ASSEGPTIARF

J gene: TRBJ2-5
V gene: TRBV19
clone size: few
CDR3 protein: ASSIAIKETQY

J gene: TRBJ2-7
V gene: TRBV20-1
clone size: medium-sized
CDR3 protein: SAMPTTRYEQY

J gene: TRBJ2-6
V gene: TRBV11-1
clone size: -
CDR3 protein: ASSSDRKGPPGANVLT